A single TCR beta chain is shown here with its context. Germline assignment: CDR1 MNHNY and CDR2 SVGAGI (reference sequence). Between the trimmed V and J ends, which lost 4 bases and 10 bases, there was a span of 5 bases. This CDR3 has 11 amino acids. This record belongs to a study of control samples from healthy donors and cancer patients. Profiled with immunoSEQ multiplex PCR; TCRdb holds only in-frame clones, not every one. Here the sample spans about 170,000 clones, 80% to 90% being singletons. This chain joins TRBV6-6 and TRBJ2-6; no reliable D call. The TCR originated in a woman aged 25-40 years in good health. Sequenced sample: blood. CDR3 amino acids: CASSSPNVLTF. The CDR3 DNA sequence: TGTGCCAGCAGTTCCCCGAACGTCCTGACTTTC.